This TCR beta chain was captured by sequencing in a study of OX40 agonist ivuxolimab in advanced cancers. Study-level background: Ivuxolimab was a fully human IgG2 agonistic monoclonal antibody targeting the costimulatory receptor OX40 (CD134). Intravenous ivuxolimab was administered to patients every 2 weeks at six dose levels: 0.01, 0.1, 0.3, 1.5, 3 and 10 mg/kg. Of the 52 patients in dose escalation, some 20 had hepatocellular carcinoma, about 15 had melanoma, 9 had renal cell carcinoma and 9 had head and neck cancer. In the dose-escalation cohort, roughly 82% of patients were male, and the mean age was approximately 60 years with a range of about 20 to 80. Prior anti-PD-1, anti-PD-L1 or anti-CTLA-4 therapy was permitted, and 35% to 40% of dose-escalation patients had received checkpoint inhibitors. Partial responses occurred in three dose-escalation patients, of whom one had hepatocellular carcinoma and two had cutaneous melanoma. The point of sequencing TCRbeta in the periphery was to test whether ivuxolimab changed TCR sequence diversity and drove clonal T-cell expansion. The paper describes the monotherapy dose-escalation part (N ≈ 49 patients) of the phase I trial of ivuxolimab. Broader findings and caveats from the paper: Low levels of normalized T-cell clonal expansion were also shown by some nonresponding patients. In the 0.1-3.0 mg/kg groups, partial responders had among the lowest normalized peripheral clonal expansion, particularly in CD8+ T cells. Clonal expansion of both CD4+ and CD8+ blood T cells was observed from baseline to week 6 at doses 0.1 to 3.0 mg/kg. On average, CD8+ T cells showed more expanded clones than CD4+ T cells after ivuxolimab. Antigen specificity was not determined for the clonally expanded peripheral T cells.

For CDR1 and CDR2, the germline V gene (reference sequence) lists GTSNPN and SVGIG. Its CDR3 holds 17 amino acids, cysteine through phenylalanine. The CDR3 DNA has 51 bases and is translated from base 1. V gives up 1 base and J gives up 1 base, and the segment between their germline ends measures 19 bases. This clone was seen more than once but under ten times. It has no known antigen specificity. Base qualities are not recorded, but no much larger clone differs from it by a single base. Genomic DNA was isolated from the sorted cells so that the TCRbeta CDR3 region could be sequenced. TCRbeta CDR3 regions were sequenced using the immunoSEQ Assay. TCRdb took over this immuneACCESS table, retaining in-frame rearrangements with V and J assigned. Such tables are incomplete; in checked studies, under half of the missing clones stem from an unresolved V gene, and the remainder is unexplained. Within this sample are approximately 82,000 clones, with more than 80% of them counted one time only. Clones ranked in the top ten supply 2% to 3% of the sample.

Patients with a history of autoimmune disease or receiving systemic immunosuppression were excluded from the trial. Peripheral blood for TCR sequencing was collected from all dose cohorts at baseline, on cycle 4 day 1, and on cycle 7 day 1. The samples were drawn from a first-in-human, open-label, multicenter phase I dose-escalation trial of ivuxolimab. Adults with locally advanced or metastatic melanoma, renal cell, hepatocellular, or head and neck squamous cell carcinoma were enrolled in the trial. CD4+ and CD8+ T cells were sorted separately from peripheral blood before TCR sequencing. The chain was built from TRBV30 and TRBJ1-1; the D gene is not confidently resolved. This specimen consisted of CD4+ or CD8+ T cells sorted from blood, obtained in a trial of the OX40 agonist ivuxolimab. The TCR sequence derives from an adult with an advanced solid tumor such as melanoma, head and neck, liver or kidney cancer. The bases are TGTGCCTGGAGTGAAAGGATAGTGCGACGTCGGAACACTGAAGCTTTCTTT. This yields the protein CAWSERIVRRRNTEAFF. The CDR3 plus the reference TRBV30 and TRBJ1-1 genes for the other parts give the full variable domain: SQTIHQWPATLVQPVGSPLSLECTVEGTSNPNLYWYRQAAGRGLQLLFYSVGIGQISSEVPQNLSASRPQDRQFILSSKKLLLSDSGFYLCAWSERIVRRRNTEAFFGQGTRLTVV.